This T cell receptor beta chain was sequenced during a study of cytomegalovirus exposure and HLA in healthy donors (dated by TCRdb to between 2016 and 2019). Regarding the complete study: The 650 to 750 repertoires of the first cohort and the roughly 120 validation repertoires were produced on the same platform, according to a later analysis. The aim of the study was to test whether cataloging public T cell receptors could identify signatures of past pathogen exposure. Besides the first cohort of roughly 660 subjects, a separate validation cohort made up of 120 different subjects was used. High-throughput TCR immunosequencing, statistical association of individual TCRs with disease status, and machine learning were combined to predict cytomegalovirus infection status.

The count of this clone is one. Which antigen it targets is not known. Per-nucleotide qualities are absent, and no much larger clonotype sits a single base away. The library was prepared using the immunoSEQ multiplex PCR assay. Processing in the source paper ran as follows. To diagnose cytomegalovirus status from the catalog of TCR beta chain sequences, a statistical classification framework was built. TCRdb holds this immuneACCESS table with in-frame rearrangements only. Some clones are missing; in checked studies, unresolved V genes explain under half, and the rest has no known cause. Clone size and the V and J calls come from that table; the DNA yielded D and trimming. This sample gives 150,000 or so clones in total; 80% to 90% of them show up just once. 9% to 9.5% of the sample lies in the top ten. The donors were included in the validation cohort of approximately 120 subjects, a group kept apart from the approximately 700-subject first cohort.

Overall study outcomes, separate from this receptor: A few of the identified cytomegalovirus-associated TCR beta chains were confirmed in vitro to be specific for cytomegalovirus antigens. Cytomegalovirus status was reported to be diagnosed by the classifier with high specificity and sensitivity in both the original and validation cohorts. A later analysis had no HLA typing for the validation cohort, so co-occurrence there was scored across all 110 or so repertoires. A total of about 150 TCR beta chains were listed by the study as associated with cytomegalovirus. Subsequent analysis determined that TCRs grouped into clusters in the first cohort also showed a tendency toward co-occurrence across the 120 validation repertoires, and approximately 94% of cluster scores exceeded 0. While some public TCRs were present in many individuals, most TCR sequences turned up only very rarely across donors. The authors suggested that the approach could potentially be extended to other disease states and immunological phenotypes.

Cut back by 4 bases and 0 bases, the V and J ends lie 14 bases apart. For CDR1 and CDR2, the germline V gene lists SGDLS and YYNGEE. Its CDR3 holds 16 amino acids, cysteine through phenylalanine. The entry retains the CDR3 DNA only, 48 bases that are in frame from base 1. The chain is made from TRBV9 and TRBJ2-1; TRBD1 is a possible D gene, resting on 6 matching bases. The receptor was isolated from a woman under 30 in good health and CMV-seropositive. The material sequenced was PBMCs. The DNA sequence follows: TGTGCCAGCAGCAGGGGACACCGGAGCTCCTACAATGAGCAGTTCTTC. This gives the protein CASSRGHRSSYNEQFF.